One and the same sample provided the 18 T cell receptor beta chains below, sequenced in a study of human CD8 memory T cell subsets. UMI-labeled 5' RACE was the method by which TCR beta libraries were made. TCRdb re-called the 5' RACE reads; one entry per CDR3 protein, DNA not given. The sample is made up of several thousand distinct CDR3 sequences, and the top ten hold roughly 15% of it. Among CD8+ T cells, TPEX were CCR7+ PD-1+ TIGIT+ early memory cells with exhausted-like traits. Source material: CD8+ T cells from PBMCs. The receptors were gathered from a human donor in good health.

V usage is TRBV29-1 and J usage is TRBJ2-3; as DNA is missing, the TRBD1 call by TCRdb cannot be tested. Germline V gives CDR1 SQVTM, CDR2 ANQGSEA. CDR3 length equals 15 residues. This CDR3 reads CSVEGGATSTDTQYF.

In terms of frequency, this clonotype is medium-sized. This chain joins TRBV30 and TRBJ2-7; lacking DNA, the TRBD1 call made by TCRdb goes unchecked. Germline CDR1 is GTSNPN and CDR2 is SVGIG (reference sequence). The CDR3 covers 14 residues. The CDR3 spells CAWSAPGTGTEQYF. The whole variable domain, filled in from reference TRBV30 and TRBJ2-7, reads SQTIHQWPATLVQPVGSPLSLECTVEGTSNPNLYWYRQAAGRGLQLLFYSVGIGQISSEVPQNLSASRPQDRQFILSSKKLLLSDSGFYLCAWSAPGTGTEQYFGPGTRLTVT.

The chain uses TRBV10-3 and TRBJ2-7; with no DNA, the TCRdb D assignment of TRBD1 cannot be verified. This CDR3 is built from 16 residues. Looked up from germline, CDR1 is ENHRY and CDR2 is SYGVKD. This CDR3 is CAISESVGQGAGEQYF.

Its frequency marks this clonotype as medium-sized (0.01 to 0.1%). The genes are TRBV10-2 and TRBJ2-1; lacking DNA, the TRBD2 call made by TCRdb goes unchecked. CDR1 WSHSY and CDR2 SAAADI come from the germline V gene. This CDR3 contains 15 residues. Here the CDR3 reads CASSPGLAGVNEQFF.

V and J are TRBV28 and TRBJ2-7; checking the TCRdb D call of TRBD1 is not possible without DNA. The CDR3 consists of 16 residues. CDR1 is MDHEN, CDR2 SYDVKM, per germline. This CDR3 is CASSSRVDRPSYEQYF.

The chain employs TRBV19 and TRBJ2-7. Per germline, CDR1 LNHDA and CDR2 SQIVND (reference sequence). The CDR3 runs 13 residues. CDR3 loop: CASSIQLLYEQYF.

The chain carries TRBV7-7 and TRBJ2-5; TCRdb reports TRBD2, a call that lacks DNA to check it against. The CDR3 has 13 residues. Looked up from germline, CDR1 is SSHAT and CDR2 is FNYEAQ (reference sequence). Here the CDR3 reads CASSLGGQETQYF.

The rearrangement uses TRBV19 and TRBJ2-1; TCRdb indicates TRBD1, and absent DNA this call remains unverified. Germline V gene lookup returns CDR1 LNHDA and CDR2 SQIVND (reference sequence). The CDR3 contains 15 residues. The chain's CDR3 is CASSTYRQGYNEQFF.

The J gene is TRBJ1-1, the V gene TRBV7-9; TCRdb reports TRBD1, a call that lacks DNA to check it against. CDR1 is SEHNR, CDR2 FQNEAQ, per germline (reference sequence). There are 14 residues in the CDR3. CDR3 sequence reads: CASSQHPGEAEAFF.

CDR3 region: CASSLGLYTEAFF. The V call is TRBV28, the J call TRBJ1-1. Germline V gene sequence: CDR1 MDHEN, CDR2 SYDVKM. The CDR3 has 13 amino acids.

The chain recombines TRBV20-1 with TRBJ2-2; TCRdb's D call of TRBD1 is untestable without DNA. Germline V gives CDR1 DFQATT, CDR2 SNEGSKA (reference sequence). The CDR3 consists of 14 residues. The CDR3 protein is CSAWDRGHTGELFF.

This chain uses TRBV5-1 with TRBJ2-7. Germline assignment: CDR1 SGHRS and CDR2 YFSETQ. The CDR3 runs 12 residues. CDR3 loop: CASSLDRVEQYF.

CDR3 loop: CASSGDLYEQYF. This chain uses TRBV18 with TRBJ2-7; as DNA is missing, the TRBD2 call by TCRdb cannot be tested. The CDR3 is 12 amino acids. Germline CDR1 is KGHSH and CDR2 is LQKENI.

This chain connects TRBV7-9 to TRBJ2-2; the D gene TCRdb calls, TRBD1, cannot be checked with no DNA. The CDR3 length is 15 residues. Looked up from germline, CDR1 is SEHNR and CDR2 is FQNEAQ (reference sequence). This CDR3 reads CASSPDNTGPGELFF.

This clonotype is deemed medium-sized (0.01 to 0.1%) by its frequency. This rearrangement joins TRBV29-1 to TRBJ2-2. The CDR3 runs 13 residues. Looked up from germline, CDR1 is SQVTM and CDR2 is ANQGSEA. CDR3: CSVVGVNTGELFF.

The CDR3 reads CSATGENADTQYF. The chain combines TRBV20-1 with TRBJ2-3; the TCRdb call, TRBD1, lacks DNA for checking. CDR1 DFQATT and CDR2 SNEGSKA come from the germline V gene (reference sequence). The CDR3 has 13 amino acids.

The CDR3 loop reads CASSPGWDSDYEQYF. The chain joins TRBV5-8 to TRBJ2-7; no DNA is available, so the TRBD2 call from TCRdb remains unchecked. This CDR3 spans 15 amino acids. Germline values: CDR1 SGHTS, CDR2 YDEGEE.

This chain connects TRBV7-6 to TRBJ1-4; TCRdb proposes TRBD1, but this gene call is untestable without DNA. The V gene's germline CDR1 is SGHVS and CDR2 FNYEAQ. There are 17 residues in the CDR3. The CDR3 spells CASSPRTGVTTNEKLFF.